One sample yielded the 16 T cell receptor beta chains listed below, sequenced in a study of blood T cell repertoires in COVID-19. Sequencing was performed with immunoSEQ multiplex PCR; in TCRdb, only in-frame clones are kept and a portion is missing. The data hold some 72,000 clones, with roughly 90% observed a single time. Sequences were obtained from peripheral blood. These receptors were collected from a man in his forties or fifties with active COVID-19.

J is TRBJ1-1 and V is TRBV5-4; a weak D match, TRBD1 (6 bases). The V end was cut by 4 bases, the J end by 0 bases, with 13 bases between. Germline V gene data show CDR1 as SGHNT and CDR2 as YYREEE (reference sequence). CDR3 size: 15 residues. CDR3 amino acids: CASSPRQAVNTEAFF. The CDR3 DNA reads TGTGCCAGCAGCCCTAGACAGGCGGTGAACACTGAAGCTTTCTTT.

The CDR3: CASSLDGGSNTEAFF. CDR3 DNA: TGTGCCAGCAGCTTAGATGGCGGCTCAAACACTGAAGCTTTCTTT. This rearrangement joins TRBV7-6 to TRBJ1-1; D is uncertain. V shed 1 base and J shed 2 bases, with 11 bases lying between them. Germline V CDR1 and CDR2: SGHVS, FNYEAQ. This CDR3 region has 15 residues.

In DNA, the CDR3 is TGTGCCAGCAGTTTCCCCGGCGGAAAGCTGTTTTTT. It translates to CASSFPGGKLFF. The V gene is TRBV28, the J gene TRBJ2-2; no clear D gene. Trimming left V 3 bases short and J 12 bases short, with 11 bases between. Germline CDR1 reads MDHEN; CDR2 reads SYDVKM. CDR3 length: 12 amino acids.

The CDR3 bases are TGTGCCAGCACCATGGCAGGGGTTGGCTACACCTTC. This translates into CASTMAGVGYTF. V is TRBV28 and J is TRBJ1-2, with D possibly TRBD1 on 6 matching bases. The V end lost 7 bases, the J end lost 7 bases, and 13 bases lay between the germline ends. CDR1 MDHEN and CDR2 SYDVKM come from the germline V gene. CDR3 size: 12 residues.

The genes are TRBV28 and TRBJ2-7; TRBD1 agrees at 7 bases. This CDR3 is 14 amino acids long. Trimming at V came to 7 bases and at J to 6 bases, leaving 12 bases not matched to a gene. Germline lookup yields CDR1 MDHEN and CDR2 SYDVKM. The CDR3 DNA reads TGTGCCAGCATTGTTACCGGGACAGTGGGCGAGCAGTACTTC. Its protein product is CASIVTGTVGEQYF.

The CDR3 bases are TGCAGTGCTAGGTTCTCGTATGGCTACACCTTC. Translating it yields CSARFSYGYTF. The chain recombines TRBV20-1 with TRBJ1-2; D is unresolved. CDR1 and CDR2 from the germline V gene are DFQATT and SNEGSKA (reference sequence). V was pared by 3 bases and J by 5 bases, with 7 bases between. CDR3 length equals 11 residues.

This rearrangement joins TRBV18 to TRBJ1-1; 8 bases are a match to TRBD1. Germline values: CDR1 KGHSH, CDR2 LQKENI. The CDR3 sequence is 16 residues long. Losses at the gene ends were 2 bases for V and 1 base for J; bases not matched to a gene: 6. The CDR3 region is CASSPREGQENTEAFF. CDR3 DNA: TGTGCCAGCTCACCAAGGGAGGGACAGGAGAACACTGAAGCTTTCTTT.

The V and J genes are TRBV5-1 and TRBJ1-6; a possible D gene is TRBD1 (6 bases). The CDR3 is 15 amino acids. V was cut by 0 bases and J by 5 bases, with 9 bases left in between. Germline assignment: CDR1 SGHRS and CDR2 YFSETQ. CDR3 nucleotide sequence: TGCGCCAGCAGCTTGGTCGACAGGAATAATTCACCCCTCCACTTT. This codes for CASSLVDRNNSPLHF.

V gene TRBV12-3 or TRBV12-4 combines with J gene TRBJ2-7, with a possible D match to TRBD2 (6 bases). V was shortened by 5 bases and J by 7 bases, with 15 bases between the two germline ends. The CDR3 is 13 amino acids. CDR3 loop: CASSVRDLGEQYF. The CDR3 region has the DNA TGTGCCAGCAGTGTCCGGGACTTGGGGGAGCAGTACTTC.

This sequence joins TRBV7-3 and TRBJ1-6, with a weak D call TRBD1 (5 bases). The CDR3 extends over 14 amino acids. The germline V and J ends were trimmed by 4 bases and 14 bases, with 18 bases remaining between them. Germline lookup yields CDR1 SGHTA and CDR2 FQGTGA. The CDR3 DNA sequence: TGTGCCAGCAGCTCGGGACCCCGGGGGTCGGCCCTCCACTTT. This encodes CASSSGPRGSALHF.

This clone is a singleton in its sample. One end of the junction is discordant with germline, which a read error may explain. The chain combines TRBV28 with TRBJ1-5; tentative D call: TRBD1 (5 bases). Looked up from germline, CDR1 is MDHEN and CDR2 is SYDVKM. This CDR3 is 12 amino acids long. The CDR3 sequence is CASSLWADKWYF. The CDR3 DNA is TGTGCCAGCAGTTTATGGGCGGACAAATGGTATTTT.

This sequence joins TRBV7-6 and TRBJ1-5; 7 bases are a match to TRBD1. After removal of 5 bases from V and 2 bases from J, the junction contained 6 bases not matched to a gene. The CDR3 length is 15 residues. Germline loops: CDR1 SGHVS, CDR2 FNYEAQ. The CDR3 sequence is CASSRGGTGNQPQHF. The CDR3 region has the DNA TGTGCCAGCAGCCGGGGGGGGACAGGCAATCAGCCCCAGCATTTT.

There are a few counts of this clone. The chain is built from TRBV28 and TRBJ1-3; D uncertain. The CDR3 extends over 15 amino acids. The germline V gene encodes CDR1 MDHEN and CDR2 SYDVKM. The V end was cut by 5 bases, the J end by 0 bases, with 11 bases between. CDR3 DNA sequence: TGTGCCAGCAGTCTCCGACGGAGCTCTGGAAACACCATATATTTT. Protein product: CASSLRRSSGNTIYF. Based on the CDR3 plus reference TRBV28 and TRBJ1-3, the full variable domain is DVKVTQSSRYLVKRTGEKVFLECVQDMDHENMFWYRQDPGLGLRLIYFSYDVKMKEKGDIPEGYSVSREKKERFSLILESASTNQTSMYLCASSLRRSSGNTIYFGEGSWLTVV.

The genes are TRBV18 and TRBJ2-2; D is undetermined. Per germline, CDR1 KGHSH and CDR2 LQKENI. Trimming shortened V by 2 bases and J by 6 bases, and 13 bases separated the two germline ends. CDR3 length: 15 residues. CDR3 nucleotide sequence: TGTGCCAGCTCACCAGGGCCCTGGTTTGCCGGGGAGCTGTTTTTT. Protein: CASSPGPWFAGELFF.

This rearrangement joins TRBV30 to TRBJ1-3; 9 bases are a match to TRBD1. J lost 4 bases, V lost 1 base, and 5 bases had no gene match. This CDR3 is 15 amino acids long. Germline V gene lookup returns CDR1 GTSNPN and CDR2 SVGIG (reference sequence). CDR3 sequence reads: CAWSGGTGSGNTIYF. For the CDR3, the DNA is TGTGCCTGGAGTGGCGGGACAGGGTCCGGAAACACCATATATTTT.

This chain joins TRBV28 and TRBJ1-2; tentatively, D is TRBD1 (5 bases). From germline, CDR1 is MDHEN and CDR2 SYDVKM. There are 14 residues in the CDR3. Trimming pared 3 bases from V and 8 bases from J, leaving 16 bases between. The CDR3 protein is CASSFLRVIHGYTF. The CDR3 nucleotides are TGTGCCAGCAGTTTTCTCAGGGTAATTCACGGCTACACCTTC.